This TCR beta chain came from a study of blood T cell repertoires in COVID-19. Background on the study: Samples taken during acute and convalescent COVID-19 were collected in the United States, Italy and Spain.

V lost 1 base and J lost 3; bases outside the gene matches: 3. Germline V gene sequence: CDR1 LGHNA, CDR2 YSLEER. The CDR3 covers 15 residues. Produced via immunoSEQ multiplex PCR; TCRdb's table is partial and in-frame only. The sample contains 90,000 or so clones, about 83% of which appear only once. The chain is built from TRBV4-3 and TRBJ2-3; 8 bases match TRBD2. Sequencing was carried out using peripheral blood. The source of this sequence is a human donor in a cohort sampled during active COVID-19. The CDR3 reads CASSQAGGPTDTQYF. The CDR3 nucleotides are TGCGCCAGCAGCCAAGCGGGAGGGCCGACAGATACGCAGTATTTT.